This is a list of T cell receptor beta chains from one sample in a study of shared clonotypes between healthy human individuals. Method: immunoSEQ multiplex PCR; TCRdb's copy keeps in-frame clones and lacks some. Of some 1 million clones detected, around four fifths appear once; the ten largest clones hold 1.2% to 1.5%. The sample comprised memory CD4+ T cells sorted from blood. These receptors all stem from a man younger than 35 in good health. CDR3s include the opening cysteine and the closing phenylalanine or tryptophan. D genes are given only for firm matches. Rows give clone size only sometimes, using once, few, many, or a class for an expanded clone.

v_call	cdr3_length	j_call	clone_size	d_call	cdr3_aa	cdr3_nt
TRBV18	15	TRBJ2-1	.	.	CASSQRRDGNNEQFF	TGTGCCAGCTCCCAACGCCGGGACGGCAACAATGAGCAGTTCTTC
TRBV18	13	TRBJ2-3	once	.	CASSPQNTDTQYF	TGTGCCAGCTCACCACAGAACACAGATACGCAGTATTTT
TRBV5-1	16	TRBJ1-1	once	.	CASSLVRGSMNTEAFF	TGCGCCAGCAGCTTGGTTCGGGGATCCATGAACACTGAAGCTTTCTTT
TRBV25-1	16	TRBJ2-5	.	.	CASSELDSGLHGTQYF	TGTGCCAGCAGTGAATTGGACAGCGGACTTCACGGGACCCAGTACTTC
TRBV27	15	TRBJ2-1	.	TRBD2	CASGRTPVSGREQFF	TGTGCCAGCGGAAGGACCCCGGTCTCCGGGAGGGAGCAGTTCTTC
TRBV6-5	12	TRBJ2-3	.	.	CASSRGLDTQYF	TGTGCCTCCTCTCGGGGCCTGGATACGCAGTATTTT
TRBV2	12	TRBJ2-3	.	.	CASSDRLLAQYF	TGTGCCAGCAGTGATCGTCTCCTGGCGCAGTATTTT
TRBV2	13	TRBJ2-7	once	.	CASKRGIRNEQYF	TGTGCCAGCAAAAGGGGTATCCGAAACGAGCAGTACTTC
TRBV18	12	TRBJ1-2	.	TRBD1	CASSPGQGRITF	TGTGCCAGCTCACCGGGACAGGGGCGGATCACCTTC
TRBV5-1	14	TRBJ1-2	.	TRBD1	CASSLEQGESGYTF	TGCGCCAGCAGCTTGGAACAGGGGGAGTCTGGCTACACCTTC
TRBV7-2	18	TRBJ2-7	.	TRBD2	CASSLAGWTSDRAYEQYF	TGTGCCAGCAGCTTAGCTGGGTGGACTAGCGACAGGGCCTACGAGCAGTACTTC
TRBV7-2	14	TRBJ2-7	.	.	CASSLGQGLYEQYF	TGTGCCAGCAGCTTAGGGCAGGGCCTCTACGAGCAGTACTTC
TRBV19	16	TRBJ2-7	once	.	CASTPTGQLSSYEQYF	TGTGCCAGTACCCCCACGGGGCAGCTCTCCTCCTACGAGCAGTACTTC
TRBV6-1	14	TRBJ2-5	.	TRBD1	CASNRQGWLETQYF	TGTGCCAGCAATAGACAGGGGTGGTTGGAGACCCAGTACTTC
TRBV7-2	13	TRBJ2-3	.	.	CASTGGPTDTQYF	TGTGCCAGTACCGGGGGGCCCACAGATACGCAGTATTTT
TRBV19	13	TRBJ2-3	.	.	CASRNRGTDTQYF	TGTGCCAGTAGAAACAGGGGCACAGATACGCAGTATTTT
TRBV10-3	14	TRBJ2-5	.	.	CAISEGGAQETQYF	TGTGCCATCAGTGAGGGGGGGGCCCAAGAGACCCAGTACTTC
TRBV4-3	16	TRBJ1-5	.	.	CASSQEWGLTNQPQHF	TGCGCCAGCAGCCAAGAATGGGGGCTTACCAATCAGCCCCAGCATTTT
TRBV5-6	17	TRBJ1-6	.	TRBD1	CASSLVEGASYNSPLHF	TGTGCCAGCAGCTTGGTTGAGGGGGCCTCATATAATTCACCCCTCCACTTT
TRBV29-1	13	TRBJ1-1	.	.	CSVALGTYTEAFF	TGCAGCGTTGCCCTTGGGACGTACACTGAAGCTTTCTTT
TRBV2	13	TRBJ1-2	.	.	CASSLQVNYGYTF	TGTGCCAGCAGTTTACAGGTTAACTATGGCTACACCTTC
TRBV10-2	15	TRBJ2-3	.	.	CASTWTLINTDTQYF	TGCGCCAGCACCTGGACGCTTATTAACACAGATACGCAGTATTTT
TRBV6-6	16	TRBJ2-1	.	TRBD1	CASSGGTGVLGNEQFF	TGTGCCAGCAGTGGGGGGACAGGGGTTTTGGGGAATGAGCAGTTCTTC
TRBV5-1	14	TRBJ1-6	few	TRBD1	CASSLEDRDSPLHF	TGCGCCAGCAGCTTGGAAGACAGGGATTCACCCCTCCACTTT
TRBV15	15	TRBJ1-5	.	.	CATSRNLDSGQPQHF	TGTGCCACCAGCAGAAACCTGGACTCGGGTCAGCCCCAGCATTTT
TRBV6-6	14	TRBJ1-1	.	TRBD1	CASSPGQGLTEAFF	TGTGCCAGCAGTCCCGGACAGGGCCTCACTGAAGCTTTCTTT
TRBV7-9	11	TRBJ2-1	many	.	CASSFRDEQFF	TGTGCCAGCAGCTTTCGAGATGAGCAGTTCTTC
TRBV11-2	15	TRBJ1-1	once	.	CASSLGASTGAEAFF	TGTGCCAGCAGCTTGGGGGCCAGCACTGGAGCTGAAGCTTTCTTT
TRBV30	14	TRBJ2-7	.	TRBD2	CAWGLREGKSEQYF	TGTGCCTGGGGTTTGAGGGAGGGAAAAAGCGAGCAGTACTTC
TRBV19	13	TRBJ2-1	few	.	CASTDGQYNEQFF	TGTGCCAGTACCGATGGACAGTACAATGAGCAGTTCTTC
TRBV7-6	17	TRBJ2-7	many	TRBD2	CASSPGTSGRVPYEQYF	TGTGCCAGCAGCCCCGGGACTAGCGGGAGGGTTCCCTACGAGCAGTACTTC
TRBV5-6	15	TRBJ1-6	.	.	CASITAGTLGSPLHF	TGTGCCAGCATTACGGCCGGGACACTGGGTTCACCCCTCCACTTT
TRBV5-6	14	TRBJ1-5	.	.	CASSLLTGNQPQHF	TGTGCCAGCAGCTTGTTAACGGGGAATCAGCCCCAGCATTTT
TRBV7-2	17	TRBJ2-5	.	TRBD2	CASSSRGGSGVRETQYF	TGTGCCAGCAGCTCCCGGGGAGGTAGCGGGGTTAGGGAGACCCAGTACTTC
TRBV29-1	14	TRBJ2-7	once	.	CSVGGGYTSYEQYF	TGCAGCGTGGGGGGGGGCTACACATCCTACGAGCAGTACTTC
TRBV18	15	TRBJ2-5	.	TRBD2	CASSPNSGEGETQYF	TGTGCCAGCTCACCAAACAGCGGGGAAGGAGAGACCCAGTACTTC
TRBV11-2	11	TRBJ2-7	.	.	CASSPQYEQYF	TGTGCCAGCAGCCCACAGTACGAGCAGTACTTC
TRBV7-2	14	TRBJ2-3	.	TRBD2	CASSLWTGGDTQYF	TGTGCCAGCAGCTTATGGACGGGGGGAGATACGCAGTATTTT
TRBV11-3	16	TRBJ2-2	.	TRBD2	CASSSGLAENTGELFF	TGTGCCAGCAGCTCGGGACTAGCGGAGAACACCGGGGAGCTGTTTTTT
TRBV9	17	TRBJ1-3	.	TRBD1	CASSVAGTGFSGNTIYF	TGTGCCAGCAGCGTAGCCGGGACAGGGTTCTCTGGAAACACCATATATTTT
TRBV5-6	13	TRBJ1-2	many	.	CASSPPDVSGYTF	TGTGCCAGCAGCCCTCCGGATGTTTCTGGCTACACCTTC
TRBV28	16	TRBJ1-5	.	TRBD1	CASSTPGTGGDQPQHF	TGTGCCAGCAGTACCCCCGGGACAGGGGGGGATCAGCCCCAGCATTTT
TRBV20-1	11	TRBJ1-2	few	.	CRPTGAYGYTF	TGCAGGCCCACTGGGGCTTATGGCTACACCTTC
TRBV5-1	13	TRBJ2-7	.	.	CASSLFGDYEQYF	TGTGCCAGCAGCTTGTTCGGGGATTACGAGCAGTACTTC
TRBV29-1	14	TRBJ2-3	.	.	CSVETTASTDTQYF	TGCAGCGTTGAAACTACTGCTAGCACAGATACGCAGTATTTT
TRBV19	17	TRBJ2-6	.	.	CASSSRDRISGANVLTF	TGTGCCAGTAGTTCACGAGACAGGATCTCTGGGGCCAACGTCCTGACTTTC
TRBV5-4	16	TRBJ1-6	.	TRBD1	CASSIGTGAHNSPLHF	TGTGCCAGCAGCATCGGGACAGGGGCACACAATTCACCCCTCCACTTT
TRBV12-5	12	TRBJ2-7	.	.	CASGLLSGSQYF	TGTGCTAGTGGTTTGCTGTCGGGTTCCCAGTACTTC
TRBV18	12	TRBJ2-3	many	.	CASSPSTDTQYF	TGTGCCAGCTCCCCCAGCACAGATACGCAGTATTTT
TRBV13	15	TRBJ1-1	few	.	CASSLSGHLNTEAFF	TGTGCCAGCAGCTTATCCGGACACTTGAACACTGAAGCTTTCTTT
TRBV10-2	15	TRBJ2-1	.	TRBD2	CASSDSGRVVDEQFF	TGCGCCAGCAGTGATTCGGGGAGGGTTGTCGATGAGCAGTTCTTC
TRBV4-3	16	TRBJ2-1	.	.	CASSYGNGGTYNEQFF	TGCGCCAGCAGCTACGGTAATGGCGGGACTTACAATGAGCAGTTCTTC
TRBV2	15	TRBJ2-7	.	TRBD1	CASSGDRGPFYEQYF	TGTGCCAGCAGCGGCGACAGGGGGCCCTTTTACGAGCAGTACTTC
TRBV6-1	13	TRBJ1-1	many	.	CASSVQVNTEAFF	TGTGCCAGCAGTGTTCAGGTGAACACTGAAGCTTTCTTT
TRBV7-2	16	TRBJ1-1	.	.	CASSLAGGSMNTEAFF	TGTGCCAGCAGCTTAGCGGGGGGCAGCATGAACACTGAAGCTTTCTTT
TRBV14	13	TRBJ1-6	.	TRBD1	CASSRQGGSPLHF	TGTGCCAGCAGTCGACAGGGAGGGTCACCCCTCCACTTT
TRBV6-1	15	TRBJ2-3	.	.	CASRARGTHTDTQYF	TGTGCCAGCCGAGCTAGAGGCACACACACAGATACGCAGTATTTT
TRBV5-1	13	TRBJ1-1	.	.	CASSTWGNTEAFF	TGCGCCAGCAGCACGTGGGGGAACACTGAAGCTTTCTTT
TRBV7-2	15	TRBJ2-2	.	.	CASSLSRALPLELFF	TGTGCCAGCAGCCTGAGCCGGGCCCTCCCTCTTGAGCTGTTTTTT